The rows below give T cell receptor beta chains drawn from one sample of a study of vaccination effects on CD4 cells after COVID-19. The repertoire was sequenced with immunoSEQ multiplex PCR; TCRdb's copy has only in-frame clones and lacks some. The sample has tens of thousands of clones; 76% are singletons. Their cognate antigens are unknown. Source: CD4+ T cells from PBMCs cultured without peptide, taken after COVID-19 vaccination. The receptors here all came from a human donor who had a prior SARS-CoV-2 infection. Each CDR3 is given with its conserved first and last residue. A D gene is named only where the DNA matches it firmly. Only some rows state a clone size, as once, few, many or a class for expanded clones.

length: 14; J: TRBJ2-1; V: TRBV29-1; D: .; size: .; CDR3: CSVSWGLAYNEQFF; DNA: TGCAGCGTTTCTTGGGGGCTCGCCTACAATGAGCAGTTCTTC
length: 16; J: TRBJ2-2; V: TRBV9; D: TRBD1; size: .; CDR3: CASSILGTGGAGELFF; DNA: TGTGCCAGCAGCATTCTTGGGACAGGGGGTGCCGGGGAGCTGTTTTTT
length: 16; J: TRBJ2-7; V: TRBV5-1; D: TRBD1; size: few; CDR3: CASSARTGGRGVEQYF; DNA: TGCGCCAGCAGCGCCAGGACAGGGGGCCGCGGCGTCGAGCAGTACTTC
length: 13; J: TRBJ1-2; V: TRBV5-4; D: .; size: .; CDR3: CASSLEQNYGYTF; DNA: TGTGCCAGCAGCTTGGAACAGAACTATGGCTACACCTTC
length: 14; J: TRBJ2-1; V: TRBV10-3; D: TRBD2; size: .; CDR3: CAIRAGPDVGEQFF; DNA: TGTGCCATCAGAGCGGGGCCCGACGTGGGTGAGCAGTTCTTC
length: 13; J: TRBJ1-1; V: TRBV29-1; D: TRBD1; size: .; CDR3: CSLRDSGSTEAFF; DNA: TGCAGCCTCCGGGACAGCGGGAGCACTGAAGCTTTCTTT
length: 13; J: TRBJ1-1; V: TRBV7-9; D: .; size: .; CDR3: CASSPRTGSEAFF; DNA: TGTGCCAGCAGCCCAAGGACGGGGTCTGAAGCTTTCTTT
length: 12; J: TRBJ2-1; V: TRBV14; D: .; size: .; CDR3: CASSQGYNEQFF; DNA: TGTGCCAGCAGCCAAGGGTACAATGAGCAGTTCTTC
length: 17; J: TRBJ1-6; V: TRBV18; D: TRBD1; size: .; CDR3: CASSLGTGTGRNSPLHF; DNA: TGTGCCAGCTCACTGGGGACCGGGACAGGGAGGAATTCACCCCTCCACTTT
length: 14; J: TRBJ2-5; V: TRBV2; D: .; size: .; CDR3: CASREGRLQETQYF; DNA: TGTGCCAGCAGAGAAGGACGCCTCCAAGAGACCCAGTACTTC
length: 16; J: TRBJ2-2; V: TRBV18; D: .; size: few; CDR3: CASSEYEGSSTGELFF; DNA: TGTGCCAGCTCCGAGTACGAGGGATCCTCCACCGGGGAGCTGTTTTTT
length: 16; J: TRBJ2-2; V: TRBV4-2; D: .; size: .; CDR3: CASSQVARANTGELFF; DNA: TGTGCCAGCAGCCAAGTGGCCAGAGCGAACACCGGGGAGCTGTTTTTT
length: 18; J: TRBJ1-1; V: TRBV5-1; D: TRBD1; size: .; CDR3: CASSQPSGQASSAGEAFF; DNA: TGCGCCAGCAGCCAACCTTCGGGACAGGCCTCTTCGGCGGGGGAAGCTTTCTTT
length: 13; J: TRBJ1-5; V: TRBV7-8; D: .; size: .; CDR3: CASSLVKQQPQHF; DNA: TGTGCCAGCAGCTTAGTTAAGCAACAGCCCCAGCATTTT
length: 13; J: TRBJ2-3; V: TRBV2; D: .; size: .; CDR3: CASRETGTDTQYF; DNA: TGTGCCAGCAGGGAGACAGGCACAGATACGCAGTATTTT
length: 16; J: TRBJ2-2; V: TRBV7-6; D: .; size: .; CDR3: CASSLEQGKTTGELFF; DNA: TGTGCCAGCAGCTTAGAGCAGGGGAAAACGACCGGGGAGCTGTTTTTT
length: 16; J: TRBJ2-5; V: TRBV2; D: TRBD2; size: .; CDR3: CASSEAALAGGETQYF; DNA: TGTGCCAGCAGTGAAGCCGCGCTAGCGGGAGGGGAGACCCAGTACTTC
length: 17; J: TRBJ2-2; V: TRBV4-3; D: .; size: .; CDR3: CASRSQGGRGRTGELFF; DNA: TGCGCCAGCCGCAGTCAGGGGGGGCGGGGACGTACCGGGGAGCTGTTTTTT
length: 17; J: TRBJ2-3; V: TRBV11-2; D: TRBD1; size: .; CDR3: CASSPHQGQGGLGTQYF; DNA: TGTGCCAGCAGCCCACACCAGGGACAGGGGGGATTGGGTACGCAGTATTTT
length: 14; J: TRBJ2-7; V: TRBV6-5; D: .; size: .; CDR3: CASQYGALVNEQYF; DNA: TGTGCCAGCCAGTATGGGGCGTTGGTCAACGAGCAGTACTTC
length: 13; J: TRBJ2-5; V: TRBV29-1; D: .; size: .; CDR3: CSVEATGAETQYF; DNA: TGCAGCGTTGAGGCAACGGGAGCAGAGACCCAGTACTTC
length: 17; J: TRBJ2-5; V: TRBV19; D: TRBD2; size: .; CDR3: CASSIRGGTRVSETQYF; DNA: TGTGCCAGTAGTATCCGCGGGGGGACTAGAGTAAGTGAGACCCAGTACTTC
length: 18; J: TRBJ1-5; V: TRBV6-1; D: TRBD1; size: .; CDR3: CASSESFWGDRAGSPQHF; DNA: TGTGCCAGCAGTGAATCGTTTTGGGGTGACAGGGCGGGTTCGCCCCAGCATTTT
length: 15; J: TRBJ1-3; V: TRBV23-1; D: TRBD1; size: .; CDR3: CASSFDRARRNTIYF; DNA: TGCGCCAGCAGCTTCGACAGGGCCCGACGAAACACCATATATTTT